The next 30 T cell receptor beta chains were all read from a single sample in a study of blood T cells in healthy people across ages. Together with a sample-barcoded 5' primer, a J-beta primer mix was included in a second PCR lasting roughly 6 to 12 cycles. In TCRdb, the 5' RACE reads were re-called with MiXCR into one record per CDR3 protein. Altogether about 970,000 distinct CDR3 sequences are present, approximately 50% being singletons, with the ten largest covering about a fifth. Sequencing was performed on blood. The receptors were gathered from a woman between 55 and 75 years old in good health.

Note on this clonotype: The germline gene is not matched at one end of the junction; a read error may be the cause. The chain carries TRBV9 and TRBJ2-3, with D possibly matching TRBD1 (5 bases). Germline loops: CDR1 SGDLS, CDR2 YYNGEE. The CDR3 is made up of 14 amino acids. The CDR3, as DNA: TGTGCCGGCAGCGTAGGGGCCTCTGTGGATACGCAGTATTTT. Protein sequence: CAGSVGASVDTQYF. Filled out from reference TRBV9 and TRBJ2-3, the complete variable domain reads DSGVTQTPKHLITATGQRVTLRCSPRSGDLSVYWYQQSLDQGLQFLIQYYNGEERAKGNILERFSAQQFPDLHSELNLSSLELGDSALYFCAGSVGASVDTQYFGPGTRLTVL.

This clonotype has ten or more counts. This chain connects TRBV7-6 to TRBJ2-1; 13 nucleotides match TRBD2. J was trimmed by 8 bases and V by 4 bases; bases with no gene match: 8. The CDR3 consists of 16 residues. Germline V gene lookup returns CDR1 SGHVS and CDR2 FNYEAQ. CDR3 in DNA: TGTGCCAGCAGCTCCGGACTAGCGGGAGTTTCGGATGAGCAGTTCTTC. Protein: CASSSGLAGVSDEQFF.

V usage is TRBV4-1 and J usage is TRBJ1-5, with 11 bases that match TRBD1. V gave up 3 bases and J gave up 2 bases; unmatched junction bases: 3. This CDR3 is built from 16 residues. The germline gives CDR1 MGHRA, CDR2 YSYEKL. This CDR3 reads CASSQGQGGRNQPQHF. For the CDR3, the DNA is TGCGCCAGCAGCCAGGGACAGGGGGGTCGCAATCAGCCCCAGCATTTT.

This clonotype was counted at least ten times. This CDR3 reads CASSRDLGGGETQYF. The CDR3 coding sequence is TGTGCCAGCAGTCGAGATTTGGGAGGTGGAGAGACCCAGTACTTC. The V call is TRBV12-3 or TRBV12-4, the J call TRBJ2-5, with a tentative D call TRBD2 (6 bases). The CDR3 extends over 15 amino acids. Trimming stripped 5 bases from V and 4 bases from J, with 17 bases between.

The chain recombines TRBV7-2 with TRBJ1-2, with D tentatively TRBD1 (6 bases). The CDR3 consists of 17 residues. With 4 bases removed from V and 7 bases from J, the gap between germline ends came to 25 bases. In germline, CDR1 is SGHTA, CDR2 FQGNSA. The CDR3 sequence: CASSSKDKDRRSIGYTF. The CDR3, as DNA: TGTGCCAGCAGCTCAAAGGATAAGGACAGACGAAGCATTGGCTACACCTTC.

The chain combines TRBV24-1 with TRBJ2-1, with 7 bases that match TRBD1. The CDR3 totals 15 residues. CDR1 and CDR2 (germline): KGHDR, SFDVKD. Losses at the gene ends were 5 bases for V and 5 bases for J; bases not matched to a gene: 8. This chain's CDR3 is CATSGTGALDNEQFF. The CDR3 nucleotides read TGTGCCACCAGTGGGACAGGCGCGTTGGACAATGAGCAGTTCTTC.

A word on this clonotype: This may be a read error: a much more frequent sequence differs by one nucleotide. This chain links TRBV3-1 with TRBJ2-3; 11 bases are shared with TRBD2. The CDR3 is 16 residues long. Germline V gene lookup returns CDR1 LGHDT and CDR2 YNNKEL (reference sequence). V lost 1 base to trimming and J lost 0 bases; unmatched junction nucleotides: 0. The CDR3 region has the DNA TGTGCCAGCAGCCAAGGACTAGCGGGGAGCACAGATACGCAGTATTTT. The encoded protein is CASSQGLAGSTDTQYF.

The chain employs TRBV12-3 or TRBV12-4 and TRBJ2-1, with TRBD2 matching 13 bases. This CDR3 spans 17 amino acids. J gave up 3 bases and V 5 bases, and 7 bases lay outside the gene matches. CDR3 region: CASSPGLAGAHYNEQFF. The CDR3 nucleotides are TGTGCCAGCAGTCCTGGACTAGCGGGAGCCCACTACAATGAGCAGTTCTTC.

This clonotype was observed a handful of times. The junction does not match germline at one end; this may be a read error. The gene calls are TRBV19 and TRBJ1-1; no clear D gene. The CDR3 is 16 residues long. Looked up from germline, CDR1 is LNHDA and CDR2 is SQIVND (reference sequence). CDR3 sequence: CASRIGGGFTDTEAFF. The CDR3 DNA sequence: TGTGCCAGTAGGATAGGTGGAGGATTCACGGACACTGAAGCTTTCTTT. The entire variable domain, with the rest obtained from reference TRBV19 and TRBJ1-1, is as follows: DGGITQSPKYLFRKEGQNVTLSCEQNLNHDAMYWYRQDPGQGLRLIYYSQIVNDFQKGDIAEGYSVSREKKESFPLTVTSAQKNPTAFYLCASRIGGGFTDTEAFFGQGTRLTVV.

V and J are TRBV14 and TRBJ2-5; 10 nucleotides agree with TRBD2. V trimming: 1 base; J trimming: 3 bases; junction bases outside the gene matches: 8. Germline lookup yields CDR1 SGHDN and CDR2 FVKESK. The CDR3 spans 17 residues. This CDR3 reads CASSQALAGVIKETQYF. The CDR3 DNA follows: TGTGCCAGCAGCCAAGCCCTAGCGGGAGTAATCAAAGAGACCCAGTACTTC.

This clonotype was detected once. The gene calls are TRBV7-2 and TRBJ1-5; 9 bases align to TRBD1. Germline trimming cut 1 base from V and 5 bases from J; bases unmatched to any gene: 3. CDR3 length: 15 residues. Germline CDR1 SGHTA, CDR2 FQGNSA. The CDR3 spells CASSLDRGQDQPQHF. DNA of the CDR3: TGTGCCAGCAGCTTAGACAGGGGGCAAGATCAGCCCCAGCATTTT. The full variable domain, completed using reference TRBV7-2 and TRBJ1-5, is GAGVSQSPSNKVTEKGKDVELRCDPISGHTALYWYRQSLGQGLEFLIYFQGNSAPDKSGLPSDRFSAERTGGSVSTLTIQRTQQEDSAVYLCASSLDRGQDQPQHFGDGTRLSIL.

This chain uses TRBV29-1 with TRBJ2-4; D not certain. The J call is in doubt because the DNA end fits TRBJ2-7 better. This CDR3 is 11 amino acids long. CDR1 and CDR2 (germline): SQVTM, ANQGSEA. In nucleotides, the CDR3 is TGCAGCGCAGGACCGCCCTACGAGCAGTACTTC. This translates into CSAGPPYEQYF.

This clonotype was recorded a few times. This CDR3 is CASSQSEGTDTQYF. DNA of the CDR3: TGCGCCAGCAGCCAGTCGGAAGGCACAGATACGCAGTATTTT. The chain carries TRBV4-1 and TRBJ2-3; no clear D gene. The CDR3 has 14 residues. Germline V CDR1 and CDR2: MGHRA, YSYEKL. With 3 bases removed from V and 1 base from J, the gap between germline ends came to 8 bases.

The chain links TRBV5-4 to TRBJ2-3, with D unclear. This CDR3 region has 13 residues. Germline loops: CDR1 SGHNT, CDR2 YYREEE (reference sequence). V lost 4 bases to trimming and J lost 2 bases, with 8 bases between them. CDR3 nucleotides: TGTGCCAGCAGCCCGGATGACACAGATACGCAGTATTTT. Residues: CASSPDDTDTQYF.

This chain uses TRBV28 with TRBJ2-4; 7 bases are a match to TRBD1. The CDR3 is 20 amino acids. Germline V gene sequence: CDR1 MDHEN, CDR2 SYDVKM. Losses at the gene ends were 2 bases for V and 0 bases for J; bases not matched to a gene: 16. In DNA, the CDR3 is TGTGCCAGCAGTTTACCAACAGGGGACCCCTCATGGGTAGCCAAAAACATTCAGTACTTC. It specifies CASSLPTGDPSWVAKNIQYF.

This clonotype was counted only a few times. The DNA for the CDR3 is TGTGCCAGCAGCTTCGATCAGAAGACCCAGTACTTC. Protein: CASSFDQKTQYF. The J gene is TRBJ2-5, the V gene TRBV7-2; D uncertain. CDR1 is SGHTA and CDR2 is FQGNSA in the germline V gene. The V end was cut by 3 bases, the J end by 6 bases, with 8 bases between. CDR3 length: 12 residues.

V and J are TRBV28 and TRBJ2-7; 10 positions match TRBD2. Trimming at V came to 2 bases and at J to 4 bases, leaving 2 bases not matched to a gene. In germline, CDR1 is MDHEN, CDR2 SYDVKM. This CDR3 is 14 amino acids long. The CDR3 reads CASSLLAGEYEQYF. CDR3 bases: TGTGCCAGCAGTTTACTAGCGGGAGAATACGAGCAGTACTTC.

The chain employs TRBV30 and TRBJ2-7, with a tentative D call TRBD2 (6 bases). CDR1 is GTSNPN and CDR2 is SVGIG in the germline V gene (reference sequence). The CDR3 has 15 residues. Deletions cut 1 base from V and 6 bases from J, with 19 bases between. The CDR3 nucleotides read TGTGCCTGGAGTGCACCCTGGGCGGGATATGGCGAGCAGTACTTC. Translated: CAWSAPWAGYGEQYF.

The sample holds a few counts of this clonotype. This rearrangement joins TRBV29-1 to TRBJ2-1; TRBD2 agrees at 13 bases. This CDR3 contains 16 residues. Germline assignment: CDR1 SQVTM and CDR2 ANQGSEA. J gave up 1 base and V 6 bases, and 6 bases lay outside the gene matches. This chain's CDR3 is CSVRLAGGGSYNEQFF. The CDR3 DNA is TGCAGCGTGCGACTAGCGGGAGGAGGATCCTACAATGAGCAGTTCTTC.

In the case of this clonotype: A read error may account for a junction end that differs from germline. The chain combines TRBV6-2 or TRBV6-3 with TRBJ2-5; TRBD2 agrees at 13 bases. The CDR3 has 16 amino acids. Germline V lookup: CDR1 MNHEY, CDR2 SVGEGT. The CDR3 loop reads CASSSIGTSGKEAQYF. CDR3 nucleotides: TGTGCCAGCAGTTCCATCGGGACTAGCGGGAAAGAGGCCCAGTACTTC.

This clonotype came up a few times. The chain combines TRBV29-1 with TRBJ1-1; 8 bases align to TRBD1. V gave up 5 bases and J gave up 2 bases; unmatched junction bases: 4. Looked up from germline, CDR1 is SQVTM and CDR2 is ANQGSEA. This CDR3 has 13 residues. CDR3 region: CSVYQGANTEAFF. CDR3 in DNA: TGCAGCGTTTACCAGGGGGCCAACACTGAAGCTTTCTTT.

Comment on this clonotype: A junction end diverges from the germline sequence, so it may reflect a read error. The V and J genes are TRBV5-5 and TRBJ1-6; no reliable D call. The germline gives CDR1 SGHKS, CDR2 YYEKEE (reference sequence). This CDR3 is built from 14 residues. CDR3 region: CASSTDWSDSPPHF. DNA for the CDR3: TGTGCCAGCAGCACTGACTGGAGTGACTCACCCCCCCACTTT. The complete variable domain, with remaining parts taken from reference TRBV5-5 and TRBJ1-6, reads DAGVTQSPTHLIKTRGQQVTLRCSPISGHKSVSWYQQVLGQGPQFIFQYYEKEERGRGNFPDRFSARQFPNYSSELNVNALLLGDSALYLCASSTDWSDSPPHFGNGTRLTVT.

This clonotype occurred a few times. The chain's CDR3 is CSVEGGGQETQYF. Here the CDR3 DNA reads TGCAGCGTTGAAGGGGGTGGGCAAGAGACCCAGTACTTC. This chain connects TRBV29-1 to TRBJ2-5; D unresolved. Deletions cut 1 base from V and 2 bases from J, with 8 bases between. The germline V gene has CDR1 SQVTM and CDR2 ANQGSEA. This CDR3 is 13 amino acids long.

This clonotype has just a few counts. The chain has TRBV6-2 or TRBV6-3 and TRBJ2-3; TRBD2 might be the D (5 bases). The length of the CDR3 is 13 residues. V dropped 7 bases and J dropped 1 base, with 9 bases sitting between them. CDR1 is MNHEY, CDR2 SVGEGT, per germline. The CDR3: CASTHGGTDTQYF. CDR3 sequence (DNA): TGTGCCAGCACCCACGGGGGCACAGATACGCAGTATTTT.

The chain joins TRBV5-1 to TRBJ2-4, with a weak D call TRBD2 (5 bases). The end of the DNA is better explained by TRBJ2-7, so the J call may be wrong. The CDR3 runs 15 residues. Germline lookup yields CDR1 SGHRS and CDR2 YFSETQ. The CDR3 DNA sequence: TGCGCCAGCAGCTCCGGCCCGGACGGGGCCTACGAGCAGTACTTC. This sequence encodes CASSSGPDGAYEQYF.

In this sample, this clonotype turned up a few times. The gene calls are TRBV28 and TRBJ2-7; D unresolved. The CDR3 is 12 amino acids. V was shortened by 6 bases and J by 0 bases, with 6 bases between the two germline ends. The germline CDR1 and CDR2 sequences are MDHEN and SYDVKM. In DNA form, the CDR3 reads TGTGCCAGCAGAGGGATCTCCTACGAGCAGTACTTC. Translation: CASRGISYEQYF. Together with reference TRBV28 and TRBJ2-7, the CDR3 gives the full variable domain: DVKVTQSSRYLVKRTGEKVFLECVQDMDHENMFWYRQDPGLGLRLIYFSYDVKMKEKGDIPEGYSVSREKKERFSLILESASTNQTSMYLCASRGISYEQYFGPGTRLTVT.

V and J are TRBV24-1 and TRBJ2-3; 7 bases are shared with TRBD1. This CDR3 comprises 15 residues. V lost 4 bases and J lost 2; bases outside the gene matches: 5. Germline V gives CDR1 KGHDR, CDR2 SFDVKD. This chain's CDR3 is CATSEGGRYTDTQYF. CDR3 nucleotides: TGTGCCACCAGTGAAGGGGGCCGCTACACAGATACGCAGTATTTT.

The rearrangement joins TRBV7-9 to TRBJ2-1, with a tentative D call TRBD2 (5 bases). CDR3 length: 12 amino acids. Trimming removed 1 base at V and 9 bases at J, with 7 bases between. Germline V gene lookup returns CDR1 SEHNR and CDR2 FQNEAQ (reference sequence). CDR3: CASSLVEVEQFF. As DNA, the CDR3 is TGTGCCAGCAGCTTAGTGGAGGTTGAGCAGTTCTTC.

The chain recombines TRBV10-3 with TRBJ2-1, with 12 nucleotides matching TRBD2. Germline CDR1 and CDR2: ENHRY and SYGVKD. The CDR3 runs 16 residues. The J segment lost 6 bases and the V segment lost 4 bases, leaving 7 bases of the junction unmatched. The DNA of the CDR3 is TGTGCCATCAGTGGACTAGCGGGAGATGTTGGCAATGAGCAGTTCTTC. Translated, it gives CAISGLAGDVGNEQFF.

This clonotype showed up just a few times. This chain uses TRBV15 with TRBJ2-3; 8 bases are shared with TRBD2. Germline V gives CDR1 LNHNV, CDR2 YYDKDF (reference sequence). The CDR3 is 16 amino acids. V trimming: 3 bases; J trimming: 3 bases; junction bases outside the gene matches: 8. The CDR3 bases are TGTGCCACCAGCAGGAGCGGGAGTATGTTGACAGATACGCAGTATTTT. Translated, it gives CATSRSGSMLTDTQYF. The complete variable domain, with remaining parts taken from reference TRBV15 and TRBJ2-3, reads DAMVIQNPRYQVTQFGKPVTLSCSQTLNHNVMYWYQQKSSQAPKLLFHYYDKDFNNEADTPDNFQSRRPNTSFCFLDIRSPGLGDTAMYLCATSRSGSMLTDTQYFGPGTRLTVL.